A single sample is the source of the 32 T cell receptor beta chains below, sequenced in a study of OX40 agonist ivuxolimab in advanced cancers. Method: immunoSEQ multiplex PCR; TCRdb's copy keeps in-frame clones and lacks some. The sample lists tens of thousands of clones; approximately 86% were seen once. The sample consisted of CD4+ or CD8+ T cells sorted from blood, taken in a trial of the OX40 agonist ivuxolimab. Receptors were obtained from an adult with an advanced solid tumor such as melanoma, head and neck, liver or kidney cancer.

The chain couples TRBV7-9 to TRBJ2-3; D is undetermined. The CDR3 consists of 12 residues. Germline V gene data show CDR1 as SEHNR and CDR2 as FQNEAQ (reference sequence). The V end was cut by 4 bases, the J end by 14 bases, with 16 bases between. This CDR3 reads CASSSRRVGRYF. Here the CDR3 DNA reads TGTGCCAGCAGCTCCCGACGGGTAGGCAGGTATTTT.

The chain joins TRBV27 to TRBJ2-7; 8 positions agree with TRBD1. There are 15 residues in the CDR3. Germline CDR1 MNHEY, CDR2 SMNVEV (reference sequence). V shed 2 bases and J 7 bases; nucleotides not matched to a gene: 10. The CDR3 DNA sequence: TGTGCCAGCAGTTTAAGAGGACAGGGCTCTGGAGAGCAGTACTTC. The encoded protein is CASSLRGQGSGEQYF.

The rearrangement uses TRBV7-9 and TRBJ2-7; D is possibly TRBD1 (6 bases). The CDR3 runs to 13 residues. The germline CDR1 and CDR2 sequences are SEHNR and FQNEAQ (reference sequence). The V and J ends lost 10 bases and 0 bases respectively, with 13 bases between them. The DNA for the CDR3 is TGTGCCACCCCAAGGGACAACTCCTACGAGCAGTACTTC. Residues: CATPRDNSYEQYF.

The V call is TRBV6-1, the J call TRBJ2-7; D possibly corresponds to TRBD2 (5 bases). Germline V gives CDR1 MNHNS, CDR2 SASEGT. The CDR3 loop spans 14 amino acids. Trimming cost V 2 bases and J 3 bases, with 11 bases left between them. The CDR3 coding sequence is TGTGCCAGCAGTGAATTAGACGGGGACTACGAGCAGTACTTC. Translated: CASSELDGDYEQYF.

The chain carries TRBV12-5 and TRBJ1-5; 8 bases are shared with TRBD1. Germline lookup yields CDR1 LGHNT and CDR2 FRNRAP. Unmatched junction bases numbered 11, after V lost 4 bases and J lost 6 bases. The CDR3 has 16 residues. DNA for the CDR3: TGTGCTAGTGGTTCGTCGAAGGACAGGGTGGGTCAGCCCCAGCATTTT. Translated: CASGSSKDRVGQPQHF.

V is TRBV5-8 and J is TRBJ2-5, with a tentative D call TRBD2 (6 bases). V lost 0 bases and J lost 3, with 9 bases in between. Germline CDR1 SGHTS, CDR2 YDEGEE. The CDR3 runs to 14 residues. DNA for the CDR3: TGTGCCAGCAGCTTGGGGTGGGAGGAAGAGACCCAGTACTTC. Translating gives CASSLGWEEETQYF.

This sequence joins TRBV6-6 and TRBJ2-3, with a possible D match to TRBD1 (6 bases). The CDR3 contains 15 residues. The V and J ends lost 0 bases and 2 bases respectively, with 9 bases between them. Germline CDR1 reads MNHNY; CDR2 reads SVGAGI (reference sequence). This CDR3 reads CASSYSLGHTDTQYF. The CDR3 nucleotides are TGTGCCAGCAGTTACTCCCTGGGACACACAGATACGCAGTATTTT.

The chain joins TRBV7-9 to TRBJ2-1; D unclear. V gave up 6 bases and J gave up 1 base, with 7 bases separating them. The CDR3 runs to 13 residues. CDR1 and CDR2 (germline): SEHNR, FQNEAQ (reference sequence). CDR3 loop: CASSRESYNEQFF. The CDR3 DNA follows: TGTGCCAGCAGTAGGGAATCCTACAATGAGCAGTTCTTC.

V is TRBV7-6 and J is TRBJ2-1; possibly TRBD2 for D (6 bases). Germline assignment: CDR1 SGHVS and CDR2 FNYEAQ. This CDR3 is 13 amino acids long. With 3 bases removed from V and 6 bases from J, the gap between germline ends came to 9 bases. CDR3 region: CASSFGGVNEQFF. The CDR3 DNA follows: TGTGCCAGCAGCTTTGGCGGGGTCAATGAGCAGTTCTTC.

The rearrangement joins TRBV13 to TRBJ1-1, with D possibly TRBD1 on 5 matching bases. The CDR3 runs 11 residues. V was trimmed by 5 bases and J by 11 bases, leaving 12 bases between them. From germline, CDR1 is PRHDT and CDR2 FYEKMQ (reference sequence). Here the CDR3 reads CASSNWTRAFF. CDR3 sequence (DNA): TGTGCCAGCAGCAATTGGACAAGGGCTTTCTTT.

The V and J genes are TRBV27 and TRBJ1-1; D might be TRBD1 (6 bases). Germline V gene sequence: CDR1 MNHEY, CDR2 SMNVEV (reference sequence). This CDR3 is built from 14 residues. V dropped 0 bases and J dropped 4 bases, with 9 bases sitting between them. CDR3 in DNA: TGTGCCAGCAGTTTATCCGGCAGGGGCACTGAAGCTTTCTTT. It specifies CASSLSGRGTEAFF.

This CDR3 is CASSVPGPTEAFF. For the CDR3, the DNA is TGTGCCAGCAGCGTGCCCGGACCCACTGAAGCTTTCTTT. The chain combines TRBV9 with TRBJ1-1, with D uncertain. Looked up from germline, CDR1 is SGDLS and CDR2 is YYNGEE. The germline V and J ends were trimmed by 2 bases and 4 bases, with 9 bases remaining between them. The CDR3 length is 13 residues.

V gene TRBV27 combines with J gene TRBJ2-7; D remains ambiguous. The CDR3 sequence is 12 residues long. Germline values: CDR1 MNHEY, CDR2 SMNVEV (reference sequence). Trimming removed 5 bases at V and 4 bases at J, with 9 bases between. The CDR3 DNA follows: TGTGCCAGCAGTCCCATGGGGTACGAGCAGTACTTC. It is translated as CASSPMGYEQYF.

The sample holds one count of this clone. The chain carries TRBV5-6 and TRBJ2-1, with D possibly being TRBD1 (6 bases). CDR1 and CDR2 (germline): SGHDT, YYEEEE. CDR3 length equals 11 residues. Between the trimmed V and J ends, which lost 4 bases and 10 bases, there was a span of 9 bases. The CDR3 bases are TGTGCCAGCAGCAACGGACAGGAGCAGTTCTTC. It translates to CASSNGQEQFF.

V gene TRBV27 combines with J gene TRBJ2-7, with no clear D. V lost 4 bases, J lost 7 bases, and 17 bases lay in between. The germline CDR1 and CDR2 sequences are MNHEY and SMNVEV (reference sequence). The CDR3 contains 14 residues. The CDR3 nucleotides read TGTGCCAGCAGTTGGAGTGGTCAGTCCGGGGAGCAGTACTTC. It yields the protein CASSWSGQSGEQYF.

The V call is TRBV27, the J call TRBJ2-7; possibly TRBD2 for D (6 bases). Trimming left V 4 bases short and J 0 bases short, with 13 bases between. The CDR3 sequence is 15 residues long. Germline V gene data show CDR1 as MNHEY and CDR2 as SMNVEV (reference sequence). In DNA form, the CDR3 reads TGTGCCAGCAGTTCTGATGGGGGGAACTCCTACGAGCAGTACTTC. This gives the protein CASSSDGGNSYEQYF.

The chain combines TRBV13 with TRBJ1-1; no clear D. Germline loops: CDR1 PRHDT, CDR2 FYEKMQ (reference sequence). The CDR3 consists of 15 residues. The V and J ends lost 5 bases and 0 bases respectively, with 13 bases between them. The CDR3 nucleotides read TGTGCCAGCAGCGGAGCAGCCTCCATGAACACTGAAGCTTTCTTT. Encoded protein: CASSGAASMNTEAFF.

This CDR3 reads CASGGPGGFQPQHF. DNA for the CDR3: TGTGCCAGCGGGGGACCAGGGGGCTTTCAGCCCCAGCATTTT. The rearrangement uses TRBV2 and TRBJ1-5; 8 nucleotides match TRBD1. Per the germline V gene, CDR1 is SNHLY and CDR2 is FYNNEI. V shed 8 bases and J 6 bases; nucleotides not matched to a gene: 9. This CDR3 comprises 14 residues.

V gene TRBV7-9 combines with J gene TRBJ2-1; D perhaps matches TRBD1 (5 bases). Trimming shortened V by 7 bases and J by 8 bases, and 12 bases separated the two germline ends. Looked up from germline, CDR1 is SEHNR and CDR2 is FQNEAQ (reference sequence). CDR3 size: 12 residues. CDR3 sequence (DNA): TGTGCCAGCAAATCAGGGCTCGATGAGCAGTTCTTC. Residues: CASKSGLDEQFF.

The chain uses TRBV27 and TRBJ1-1, with unresolved D. V lost 3 bases, J lost 5 bases, and 10 bases lay in between. There are 13 residues in the CDR3. The germline CDR1 and CDR2 sequences are MNHEY and SMNVEV (reference sequence). As DNA, the CDR3 is TGTGCCAGCAGTTTCAGAGGGTTGACTGAAGCTTTCTTT. Translating gives CASSFRGLTEAFF.

The chain joins TRBV21-1 to TRBJ1-5; the D segment call TRBD1 is taken from the table without a DNA check. TRBV21-1 is shown as a pseudogene. The CDR3 consists of 16 residues. DNA of the CDR3: TGTGCCAGCAACAACCGAAACAAGCAGGAAAATCAGCCCCAGCATTTT. Its translation: CASNNRNKQENQPQHF.

The V and J genes are TRBV11-2 and TRBJ2-1; 7 bases line up with TRBD2. With 2 bases clipped from V and 5 bases from J, the junction kept 6 bases outside the gene matches. Germline CDR1 and CDR2: SGHAT and FQNNGV. The CDR3 covers 15 residues. CDR3 residues: CASSLSFGGDNEQFF. In DNA form, the CDR3 reads TGTGCCAGCAGCTTATCGTTTGGGGGGGACAATGAGCAGTTCTTC.

This clone has more than one count but fewer than ten. The chain employs TRBV2 and TRBJ1-1, with D maybe TRBD1 (6 bases). Per germline, CDR1 SNHLY and CDR2 FYNNEI. V lost 10 bases and J 4 bases, leaving 10 bases between the germline ends. The CDR3 sequence is 11 residues long. CDR3 protein: CANQGSTEAFF. The DNA for the CDR3 is TGTGCCAACCAGGGGAGCACTGAAGCTTTCTTT.

The chain uses TRBV11-2 and TRBJ1-1; 10 bases match TRBD1. After removal of 6 bases from V and 7 bases from J, the junction contained 14 bases not matched to a gene. The CDR3 extends over 16 amino acids. Germline V lookup: CDR1 SGHAT, CDR2 FQNNGV. The DNA of the CDR3 is TGTGCCAGCAGGTTCCGGGACAGGGGAATTTCCCTTGAAGCTTTCTTT. It specifies CASRFRDRGISLEAFF.

The genes are TRBV28 and TRBJ2-7; 10 nucleotides align to TRBD1. There are 13 residues in the CDR3. Unmatched junction bases numbered 9, after V lost 5 bases and J lost 11 bases. Germline V gives CDR1 MDHEN, CDR2 SYDVKM. CDR3 sequence: CASSPRTGGIEYF. The CDR3 DNA sequence: TGTGCCAGCAGTCCCCGGACAGGGGGGATCGAGTACTTC.

This chain joins TRBV6-5 and TRBJ2-7; the match to TRBD1 covers 10 bases. Trimming cost V 11 bases and J 2 bases; bases outside gene matches: 9. This CDR3 spans 14 amino acids. CDR1 MNHEY and CDR2 SVGAGI come from the germline V gene. For the CDR3, the DNA is TGTGCCGTACGACCGGGACAGGGGCCCTACGAGCAGTACTTC. It is translated as CAVRPGQGPYEQYF.

V usage is TRBV6-4 and J usage is TRBJ2-2; D is unclear. The CDR3 spans 20 residues. The ends were cut back, 3 bases at V and 1 base at J, with 24 bases in the middle. Germline-derived CDR1 and CDR2 are MRHNA and SNTAGT. The CDR3 DNA reads TGTGCCAGCAGTGAGCAACCTTTGGGCCCCGAGGCGGAGAACACCGGGGAGCTGTTTTTT. Encoded protein: CASSEQPLGPEAENTGELFF.

Here the CDR3 reads CASRATGDYNQPQHF. CDR3 in DNA: TGTGCCAGCAGGGCCACAGGGGACTACAATCAGCCCCAGCATTTT. The V and J genes are TRBV2 and TRBJ1-5; 7 nucleotides match TRBD1. The CDR3 is 15 amino acids. The V segment lost 6 bases and the J segment 3 bases; nucleotides outside the gene matches: 8. Germline V lookup: CDR1 SNHLY, CDR2 FYNNEI.

The chain carries TRBV6-5 and TRBJ2-2, with D unclear. CDR1 is MNHEY, CDR2 SVGAGI, per germline. CDR3 length equals 12 residues. V lost 2 bases to trimming and J lost 5 bases, with 3 bases between them. The CDR3 DNA sequence: TGTGCCAGCAGTTACCAGACCGGGGAGCTGTTTTTT. Protein: CASSYQTGELFF.

The chain links TRBV5-4 to TRBJ1-2; D is unclear. The CDR3 length is 12 residues. V lost 9 bases, J lost 3 bases, and 12 bases lay in between. Germline CDR1 SGHNT, CDR2 YYREEE (reference sequence). The CDR3: CAIVGSDYGYTF. The CDR3 nucleotides read TGTGCCATAGTCGGATCAGACTATGGCTACACCTTC.

The chain is built from TRBV11-2 and TRBJ2-7; 8 nucleotides line up with TRBD1. Germline trimming cut 1 base from V and 3 bases from J; bases unmatched to any gene: 2. Germline CDR1 is SGHAT and CDR2 is FQNNGV. CDR3 length: 14 amino acids. CDR3 loop: CASSLGTGIYEQYF. CDR3 nucleotides: TGTGCCAGCAGCTTAGGGACAGGGATCTACGAGCAGTACTTC.

V is TRBV6-5 and J is TRBJ1-6; the D gene is possibly TRBD1 (6 bases). The CDR3 totals 11 residues. Between the trimmed V and J ends, which lost 5 bases and 18 bases, there was a span of 14 bases. The germline V gene encodes CDR1 MNHEY and CDR2 SVGAGI. The CDR3 here is CASSTGGHNHF. CDR3 DNA: TGTGCCAGCAGTACGGGGGGACACAACCACTTT.